The TCR beta chain under discussion was sequenced for a study of early T cells in non-severe SARS-CoV-2 infection. For the study at large: Sequencing of bulk RNA from unsorted whole blood was done, without chain pairing.

In the library, individual cDNA molecules carried attached unique molecular identifiers. In TCRdb, the 5' RACE reads were re-called with MiXCR into one record per CDR3 protein. Found here are about 79,000 distinct CDR3 sequences, over 9% of them singletons; the top ten hold about 4.8%. Study-wide results and caveats: The study's VDJdb matching favored anti-spike CD8 responses and missed private and CD4 specificities.

This clonotype was counted ten times or more. Its antigen is unidentified. Germline V gives CDR1 SGHRS, CDR2 YFSETQ. V was pared by 4 bases and J by 6 bases, with 14 bases between. CDR3 length equals 13 residues. J is TRBJ2-7 and V is TRBV5-1; TRBD1 might be the D (5 bases). Source material: whole blood. The clonotype originates from an adult who was a healthcare worker with PCR-confirmed SARS-CoV-2 infection or an uninfected control (not recorded which). DNA of the CDR3: TGCGCCAGCAGCAGACAACAGGCCCTCGAGCAGTACTTC. Translated: CASSRQQALEQYF.